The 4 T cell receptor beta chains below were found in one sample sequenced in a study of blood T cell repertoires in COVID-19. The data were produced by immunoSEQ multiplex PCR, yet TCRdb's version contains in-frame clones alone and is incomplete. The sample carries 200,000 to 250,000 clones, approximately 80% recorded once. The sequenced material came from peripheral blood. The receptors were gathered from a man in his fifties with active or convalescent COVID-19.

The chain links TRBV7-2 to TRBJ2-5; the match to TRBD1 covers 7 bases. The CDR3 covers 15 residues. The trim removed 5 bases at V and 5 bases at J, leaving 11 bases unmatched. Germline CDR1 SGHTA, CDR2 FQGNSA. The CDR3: CASSPRTGPAETQYF. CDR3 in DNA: TGTGCCAGCAGCCCTAGGACAGGACCCGCGGAGACCCAGTACTTC.

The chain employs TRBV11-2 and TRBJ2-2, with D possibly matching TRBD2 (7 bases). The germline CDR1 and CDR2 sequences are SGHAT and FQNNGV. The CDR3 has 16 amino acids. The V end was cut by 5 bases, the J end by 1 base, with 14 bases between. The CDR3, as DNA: TGTGCCAGCAGCCCAAGGGGGGGTAAGAACACCGGGGAGCTGTTTTTT. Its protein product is CASSPRGGKNTGELFF.

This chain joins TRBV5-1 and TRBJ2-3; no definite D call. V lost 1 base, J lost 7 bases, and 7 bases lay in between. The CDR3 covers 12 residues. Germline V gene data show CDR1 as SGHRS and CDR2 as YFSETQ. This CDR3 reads CASSLSGHTQYF. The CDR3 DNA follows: TGCGCCAGCAGCTTGTCGGGTCATACGCAGTATTTT.

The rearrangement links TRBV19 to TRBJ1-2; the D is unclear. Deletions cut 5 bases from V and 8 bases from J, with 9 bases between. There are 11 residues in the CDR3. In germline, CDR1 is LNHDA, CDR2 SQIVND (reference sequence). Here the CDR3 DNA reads TGTGCCAGTAGTTCGTCTCCGGGCTACACCTTC. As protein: CASSSSPGYTF.